Listed below are T cell receptor beta chains from one sample, sequenced in a study of CD8+ T cells in alopecia areata. The data were produced by immunoSEQ multiplex PCR, yet TCRdb's version contains in-frame clones alone and is incomplete. The sample records 110,000 to 150,000 clones, about 60% being singletons. The sequenced sample was CD4+ T cells sorted from blood, obtained at week 0. The receptors stem from a human donor with alopecia areata. The CDR3 runs from the conserved cysteine through the conserved F or W. The D gene is left open where the match is weak. Some rows mark clone size as missing; the rest say once, few, many or name a class of expanded clone.

clone_size j_call v_call d_call cdr3_aa cdr3_nt
- TRBJ2-5 TRBV29-1 - CSVAYRTAGETQYF TGCAGCGTTGCTTATAGGACAGCGGGAGAGACCCAGTACTTC
- TRBJ2-7 TRBV29-1 - CSTSEGPYEQYF TGCAGCACCTCCGAGGGGCCCTACGAGCAGTACTTC
- TRBJ2-3 TRBV30 - CAWRGVVIAFTDTQYF TGTGCCTGGAGGGGAGTAGTGATAGCCTTCACAGATACGCAGTATTTT
few TRBJ2-1 TRBV19 TRBD1 CASSIERTGDNEQFF TGTGCCAGTAGTATAGAAAGGACAGGGGACAATGAGCAGTTCTTC
- TRBJ1-4 TRBV7-2 - CASSRQAAPNEKLFF TGTGCCAGCAGCCGACAAGCGGCCCCTAATGAAAAACTGTTTTTT
- TRBJ2-5 TRBV20-1 - CSAREETQYF TGCAGTGCTAGGGAGGAGACCCAGTACTTC
- TRBJ2-1 TRBV10-3 TRBD1 CAINPGQSNEQFF TGTGCCATCAATCCGGGACAGTCCAATGAGCAGTTCTTC
- TRBJ2-5 TRBV7-2 TRBD1 CASSLGDRAQGETQYF TGTGCCAGCAGCTTAGGGGACAGGGCCCAGGGCGAGACCCAGTACTTC
- TRBJ1-6 TRBV30 TRBD1 CAWSVSRGNSPLHF TGTGCCTGGAGTGTCAGCAGGGGGAATTCACCCCTCCACTTT
- TRBJ1-6 TRBV7-9 TRBD1 CASREDRGRAPLHF TGTGCCAGCAGAGAAGACAGGGGTAGGGCACCCCTCCACTTT
- TRBJ2-7 TRBV25-1 - CASSEGPRGEQYF TGTGCCAGCAGTGAGGGCCCCAGGGGCGAGCAGTACTTC
- TRBJ2-1 TRBV4-3 - CASSQGRPTPYNEQFF TGCGCCAGCAGCCAAGGACGCCCGACCCCTTACAATGAGCAGTTCTTC
- TRBJ1-5 TRBV30 - CAWSSSNQPQHF TGTGCCTGGAGCAGTAGCAATCAGCCCCAGCATTTT
- TRBJ2-5 TRBV19 TRBD1 CASSIQMTGAETQYF TGTGCCAGTAGTATCCAAATGACAGGGGCAGAGACCCAGTACTTC
- TRBJ1-5 TRBV19 - CASSYRETNQPQHF TGTGCCAGTTCTTACAGGGAAACCAATCAGCCCCAGCATTTT
- TRBJ1-1 TRBV29-1 - CSVDQQNTEAFF TGCAGCGTTGACCAGCAGAACACTGAAGCTTTCTTT
- TRBJ1-1 TRBV18 TRBD1 CASSPGQGNTEAFF TGTGCCAGCTCCCCGGGACAGGGGAACACTGAAGCTTTCTTT
- TRBJ2-7 TRBV29-1 - CSVEEGEQYF TGCAGCGTCGAGGAGGGCGAGCAGTACTTC
few TRBJ2-5 TRBV14 - CASSQATWVGTQYF TGTGCCAGCAGCCAAGCCACATGGGTCGGGACCCAGTACTTC
- TRBJ2-5 TRBV10-2 TRBD2 CASRGRISGGPRETQYF TGCGCCAGCAGGGGTCGGATTAGCGGGGGGCCTCGGGAGACCCAGTACTTC
- TRBJ2-7 TRBV4-2 TRBD1 CASSQDRDSYEQYF TGTGCCAGCAGCCAAGATCGGGACAGCTACGAGCAGTACTTC
- TRBJ1-5 TRBV2 TRBD1 CASSETGLNQPQHF TGTGCCAGCAGTGAGACAGGGCTCAATCAGCCCCAGCATTTT
- TRBJ2-3 TRBV27 - CASSRQASDTQYF TGTGCCAGCAGTAGACAGGCTTCAGATACGCAGTATTTT
few TRBJ2-1 TRBV9 - CASSAAGNNEQFF TGTGCCAGCAGCGCCGCGGGGAACAATGAGCAGTTCTTC
- TRBJ2-1 TRBV4-3 - CASSQDEWSYNEQFF TGCGCCAGCAGCCAAGATGAGTGGTCCTACAATGAGCAGTTCTTC
- TRBJ2-4 TRBV29-1 - CSVDHKNIQYF TGCAGCGTTGACCACAAAAACATTCAGTACTTC
few TRBJ2-5 TRBV5-1 TRBD1 CASSSGQGGVTQYF TGCGCCAGCAGCTCCGGACAGGGCGGAGTGACCCAGTACTTC
once TRBJ2-3 TRBV29-1 - CSVDLGAGAIKYF TGCAGCGTTGATTTGGGGGCGGGGGCAATCAAGTATTTT
- TRBJ1-5 TRBV27 TRBD1 CASSRAGGPSQPQHF TGTGCCAGCAGTCGAGCAGGGGGCCCGAGTCAGCCCCAGCATTTT
- TRBJ1-5 TRBV29-1 - CSVLLGRGQPQHF TGCAGCGTTCTACTTGGGAGGGGTCAGCCCCAGCATTTT